The clone carrying this T cell receptor (beta chain) was observed many times. This may be a read error: a much more frequent sequence differs by one nucleotide. Every patient underwent thyroid surgery untreated. Germline assignment: CDR1 GTSNPN and CDR2 SVGIG (reference sequence). The CDR3 sequence is 13 residues long. These data originate in a study of metastatic and nonmetastatic thyroid tumors. Overall study: Both malignant and benign thyroid patients supplied peripheral blood and tumor or nodule tissue samples, across which the repertoires of these patients were then compared.

TCRdb reprocessed the PCR reads using MiXCR. This table has over 10,000 clones, approximately 20% appearing once. The sequence derives from a female donor with papillary thyroid cancer or a benign thyroid nodule (not recorded which). Some clones in this sample may be carry-over from other donors' samples. The chain couples TRBV30 to TRBJ1-1; D gene ambiguous. Sequencing input: adjacent normal tissue. The CDR3 protein is CAWRVYLNTEASF. The CDR3 DNA follows: TGTGCCTGGAGAGTCTACTTGAACACTGAAGCTTCCTTT.